One sample yielded the 2 T cell receptor beta chains listed below, sequenced in a study of shared clonotypes between healthy human individuals. Selected positively for CCR7 and CD45RO-negative, naive CD8 cells excluded terminally differentiated effector memory CD45RA+ cells. Using immunoSEQ multiplex PCR, the repertoire was profiled, and TCRdb retains in-frame clones only, with some absent. The sample holds millions of clones, 85% to 95% seen once. Sequences were obtained from naive CD8+ T cells sorted from blood. The receptors come from a man between 18 and 29 years old in good health.

The rearrangement uses TRBV7-2 and TRBJ1-1; 8 nucleotides align to TRBD1. Germline CDR1 and CDR2: SGHTA and FQGNSA. The CDR3 loop spans 17 amino acids. V was clipped by 1 base and J by 1 base; unmatched bases: 8. CDR3 DNA sequence: TGTGCCAGCAGCTTAGGGGCAGGGGGCGGACCGAACACTGAAGCTTTCTTT. Translated: CASSLGAGGGPNTEAFF.

Concerning this clone itself: The same CDR3 also results from other DNA sequences found in this sample. The chain carries TRBV28 and TRBJ2-7; TRBD2 aligns across 7 bases. From germline, CDR1 is MDHEN and CDR2 SYDVKM. The CDR3 consists of 13 residues. Germline trimming cut 1 base from V and 6 bases from J; bases unmatched to any gene: 3. CDR3 amino acids: CASSLSGGFEQYF. In nucleotides, the CDR3 is TGTGCCAGCAGTTTATCGGGAGGTTTCGAGCAGTACTTC.